This T cell receptor (beta chain) is drawn from a study of regulatory T cells in long-lasting Graves disease. Findings of the study overall: TRBV28, TRBJ1-2 and TRBJ2-5 were segments that persistent disease favored.

Many counts were recorded for this clonotype. The antigen is not known. Time point reported: persistent/refractory GD, antithyroid drugs over 5 years with positive TRAb. There was RNA extracted from PBMCs, and the TCR library was made from it. The CDR3 is 12 residues long. Per germline, CDR1 MNHNS and CDR2 SASEGT. V was trimmed by 7 bases and J by 1 base, leaving 8 bases between them. Construction of the TCR beta libraries employed iRepertoire HTBI primers in conjunction with Arm-PCR of CDR3 regions. TCRdb independently ran MiXCR on the multiplex PCR reads; one entry per CDR3 protein. This sample yields about 470,000 distinct CDR3 sequences, of which around 21% are seen a single time; roughly 8% belongs to the top ten.

The chain uses TRBV6-1 and TRBJ2-7, with a tentative D call TRBD1 (6 bases). This receptor was obtained from a female donor with Graves disease. The specimen comprised peripheral blood mononuclear cells (PBMCs), sampled when the disease was refractory, from a patient treated with antithyroid drugs. Here the CDR3 DNA reads TGTGCCAGCACAACAGGGTCCTACGAGCAGTACTTC. Amino acids: CASTTGSYEQYF.